The 30 T cell receptor beta chains listed next were all sequenced from one sample in a study of T cell responses to AZD1222 COVID-19 vaccine (dated by TCRdb to about 2021). The time point label on this specimen signifies: about 28 days (+/-7) after the second vaccine dose. Library prep was done by the immunoSEQ multiplex PCR assay. TCRdb carries this immuneACCESS record with in-frame sequences only. Its versions omit some clonotypes, under half of them owing to an unresolved V gene in the studies checked, with the rest unexplained. The sample has more than 150,000 clones on record, 90% to 95% of them singletons. Approximately 1.6% of the sample is held by the ten biggest clonotypes. The sample in question was peripheral blood, obtained 28 days after the second AZD1222 dose. Source of these receptors: an adult who received the AZD1222 COVID-19 vaccine.

This clone was counted a single time. The rearrangement uses TRBV30 and TRBJ1-2; D is perhaps TRBD1 (6 bases). V lost 4 bases and J 4 bases, leaving 13 bases between the germline ends. CDR3 length: 13 amino acids. CDR1 and CDR2 from the germline V gene are GTSNPN and SVGIG (reference sequence). The CDR3 protein is CAWKPQGGYGYTF. DNA of the CDR3: TGTGCCTGGAAGCCACAGGGCGGCTATGGCTACACCTTC.

The genes are TRBV19 and TRBJ1-2; TRBD1 matches 7 bases. The CDR3 consists of 13 residues. V lost 6 bases to trimming and J lost 4 bases; unmatched junction nucleotides: 5. Germline V gene sequence: CDR1 LNHDA, CDR2 SQIVND (reference sequence). CDR3 region: CASSAGTAYGYTF. CDR3 DNA: TGTGCCAGTAGCGCCGGGACAGCCTATGGCTACACCTTC.

The rearrangement links TRBV6-5 to TRBJ2-3; D is perhaps TRBD1 (6 bases). V was trimmed by 7 bases and J by 0 bases, leaving 14 bases between them. Germline V gene lookup returns CDR1 MNHEY and CDR2 SVGAGI. The CDR3 contains 15 residues. The CDR3 coding sequence is TGTGCCAGCACACGGGACACCGGGAGCACAGATACGCAGTATTTT. Translation: CASTRDTGSTDTQYF.

V and J are TRBV10-3 and TRBJ2-7; D perhaps matches TRBD2 (6 bases). CDR1 ENHRY and CDR2 SYGVKD come from the germline V gene. V lost 10 bases and J 0 bases, leaving 16 bases between the germline ends. The CDR3 runs to 14 residues. The CDR3 spells CATAAGTSSYEQYF. The CDR3 bases are TGTGCCACCGCGGCGGGAACTAGCTCCTACGAGCAGTACTTC.

V is TRBV27 and J is TRBJ2-1; 7 bases agree with TRBD1. CDR1 and CDR2 (germline): MNHEY, SMNVEV (reference sequence). This CDR3 spans 13 amino acids. Trimming cost V 3 bases and J 7 bases; bases outside gene matches: 3. This chain's CDR3 is CASSLARGNEQFF. For the CDR3, the DNA is TGTGCCAGCAGTTTGGCCAGGGGGAATGAGCAGTTCTTC.

The V gene is TRBV7-9, the J gene TRBJ2-5; D is unclear. CDR1 is SEHNR and CDR2 is FQNEAQ in the germline V gene (reference sequence). The V end was cut by 2 bases, the J end by 2 bases, with 9 bases between. This CDR3 region has 14 residues. The CDR3 protein is CASSLYGAQETQYF. The CDR3 coding sequence is TGTGCCAGCAGCTTATACGGAGCACAAGAGACCCAGTACTTC.

This sequence joins TRBV19 and TRBJ2-3; TRBD2 aligns across 13 bases. The V gene end was trimmed by 5 bases and the J gene end by 8 bases; junction bases not matched to a gene: 7. Germline CDR1 and CDR2: LNHDA and SQIVND (reference sequence). The CDR3 is made up of 15 amino acids. The chain's CDR3 is CASSPGLAGESTQYF. DNA of the CDR3: TGTGCCAGTAGTCCTGGACTAGCGGGAGAGAGTACGCAGTATTTT.

The rearrangement links TRBV9 to TRBJ1-2, with 7 positions matching TRBD1. The CDR3 runs to 14 residues. CDR1 and CDR2 (germline): SGDLS, YYNGEE. The J segment lost 4 bases and the V segment lost 5 bases, leaving 8 bases of the junction unmatched. Here the CDR3 reads CASRGTVRGYGYTF. In DNA form, the CDR3 reads TGTGCCAGCAGGGGGACAGTCCGGGGCTATGGCTACACCTTC.

The CDR3 region has the DNA TGTGCCAGCAGTTTCGGTTGGTCGGGGAGAGCCCCCCATGAGCAGTTCTTC. It encodes CASSFGWSGRAPHEQFF. The rearrangement joins TRBV28 to TRBJ2-1; tentative D call: TRBD2 (5 bases). Per germline, CDR1 MDHEN and CDR2 SYDVKM. The CDR3 contains 17 residues. V was cut by 3 bases and J by 8 bases, with 23 bases left in between. Filled out from reference TRBV28 and TRBJ2-1, the complete variable domain reads DVKVTQSSRYLVKRTGEKVFLECVQDMDHENMFWYRQDPGLGLRLIYFSYDVKMKEKGDIPEGYSVSREKKERFSLILESASTNQTSMYLCASSFGWSGRAPHEQFFGPGTRLTVL.

The genes are TRBV28 and TRBJ1-2, with 7 bases fitting TRBD1. Per germline, CDR1 MDHEN and CDR2 SYDVKM. The CDR3 sequence is 13 residues long. V lost 6 bases to trimming and J lost 8 bases; unmatched junction nucleotides: 9. CDR3 in amino acids: CASSTIQGTGYTF. The CDR3, as DNA: TGTGCCAGCAGCACAATACAGGGGACGGGCTACACCTTC.

The CDR3 bases are TGTGCCAGCAGTGAGAGAAGGGACGGGTGGGAACGTGGCTACACCTTC. Its protein product is CASSERRDGWERGYTF. The chain employs TRBV6-1 and TRBJ1-2; possibly TRBD1 for D (5 bases). The CDR3 spans 16 residues. Trimming took 3 bases from V and 7 from J, leaving 21 bases between them. Germline CDR1 MNHNS, CDR2 SASEGT.

The chain combines TRBV7-9 with TRBJ2-7; no clear D gene. The V gene's germline CDR1 is SEHNR and CDR2 FQNEAQ (reference sequence). The CDR3 is made up of 15 amino acids. V lost 4 bases and J lost 0, with 13 bases in between. The DNA for the CDR3 is TGTGCCAGCAGCTCTAATACCGGCCTCTCCTACGAGCAGTACTTC. Amino acids: CASSSNTGLSYEQYF.

This chain uses TRBV27 with TRBJ1-1; a weak D match, TRBD1 (6 bases). Germline V gene sequence: CDR1 MNHEY, CDR2 SMNVEV (reference sequence). Trimming removed 9 bases from V and 1 base from J, with 18 bases in between. The CDR3 is made up of 15 amino acids. This CDR3 is CASRSPGHGNTEAFF. DNA of the CDR3: TGTGCCAGTAGATCTCCGGGACACGGGAACACTGAAGCTTTCTTT.

The chain combines TRBV11-2 with TRBJ1-3; D is possibly TRBD1 (6 bases). Trimming removed 6 bases from V and 1 base from J, with 7 bases in between. This CDR3 spans 13 amino acids. Germline lookup yields CDR1 SGHAT and CDR2 FQNNGV. The CDR3 sequence is CASRDSSGNTIYF. DNA of the CDR3: TGTGCCAGCAGGGACAGTTCTGGAAACACCATATATTTT.

The genes are TRBV6-4 and TRBJ1-6; 10 bases fit TRBD1. Trimming cost V 3 bases and J 7 bases; bases outside gene matches: 0. This CDR3 has 14 amino acids. Germline V CDR1 and CDR2: MRHNA, SNTAGT. The CDR3 DNA sequence: TGTGCCAGCAGTGAGGGACAGGGGAATTCACCCCTCCACTTT. Translation: CASSEGQGNSPLHF.

The V call is TRBV9, the J call TRBJ1-2; 7 nucleotides agree with TRBD1. The CDR3 consists of 14 residues. V shed 3 bases, J shed 4 bases, and the junction held 6 bases outside the gene matches. CDR1 and CDR2 from the germline V gene are SGDLS and YYNGEE. CDR3 coding DNA: TGTGCCAGCAGCGCCAGGGGGTACGGCTATGGCTACACCTTC. It is translated as CASSARGYGYGYTF.

The CDR3, as DNA: TGTGCCAGCAGCCAAGATCTTTTGGTAGCGGCGTCCGGGGAGCTGTTTTTT. Protein: CASSQDLLVAASGELFF. The chain couples TRBV3-1 (or the pseudogene TRBV3-2) to TRBJ2-2; perhaps TRBD2 as D (6 bases). V was pared by 0 bases and J by 6 bases, with 17 bases between. The germline V gene encodes CDR1 LGHDT and CDR2 YNNKEL (reference sequence). This CDR3 has 17 amino acids.

CDR3 sequence reads: CASSPQRSGRDTQYF. The CDR3 DNA sequence: TGCGCCAGCAGCCCCCAAAGGAGCGGGAGAGATACGCAGTATTTT. The J gene is TRBJ2-3, the V gene TRBV5-1; TRBD2 matches 8 bases. The CDR3 covers 15 residues. Germline CDR1 is SGHRS and CDR2 is YFSETQ. Germline trimming cut 4 bases from V and 5 bases from J; bases unmatched to any gene: 9.

The chain combines TRBV4-2 with TRBJ2-3; TRBD2 matches at 12 bases. The V segment lost 0 bases and the J segment 5 bases; nucleotides outside the gene matches: 9. The CDR3 sequence is 18 residues long. Germline CDR1 and CDR2: LGHNA and YNFKEQ. CDR3 protein: CASSQELAGGPGVDTQYF. CDR3 DNA sequence: TGTGCCAGCAGCCAAGAGCTAGCGGGGGGGCCGGGGGTAGATACGCAGTATTTT.

The chain has TRBV15 and TRBJ2-7; 7 bases fit TRBD1. V lost 2 bases to trimming and J lost 6 bases; unmatched junction nucleotides: 4. There are 13 residues in the CDR3. Germline V gives CDR1 LNHNV, CDR2 YYDKDF (reference sequence). CDR3 loop: CATSRQGTAEQYF. CDR3 DNA sequence: TGTGCCACCAGCAGACAAGGGACAGCCGAGCAGTACTTC. Full variable domain (outside the CDR3, taken from reference TRBV15 and TRBJ2-7): DAMVIQNPRYQVTQFGKPVTLSCSQTLNHNVMYWYQQKSSQAPKLLFHYYDKDFNNEADTPDNFQSRRPNTSFCFLDIRSPGLGDTAMYLCATSRQGTAEQYFGPGTRLTVT.

This chain joins TRBV30 and TRBJ2-1; the D gene is possibly TRBD2 (6 bases). The V and J ends lost 4 bases and 5 bases respectively, with 15 bases between them. Looked up from germline, CDR1 is GTSNPN and CDR2 is SVGIG (reference sequence). The CDR3 sequence is 14 residues long. The DNA for the CDR3 is TGTGCCTGGATCGCGGGGAATATGCACAATGAGCAGTTCTTC. Amino acids: CAWIAGNMHNEQFF.

The genes are TRBV5-1 and TRBJ1-4; TRBD1 is a possible D gene (5 bases). The CDR3 consists of 15 residues. Germline V gene lookup returns CDR1 SGHRS and CDR2 YFSETQ. V shed 1 base and J shed 5 bases, with 12 bases lying between them. CDR3 loop: CASSLQGSYNEKLFF. CDR3 sequence (DNA): TGCGCCAGCAGCTTGCAGGGCAGTTACAATGAAAAACTGTTTTTT.

The chain has TRBV28 and TRBJ2-2; a weak D match, TRBD1 (5 bases). Trimming left V 3 bases short and J 5 bases short, with 13 bases between. Germline CDR1 and CDR2: MDHEN and SYDVKM. This CDR3 contains 15 residues. CDR3: CASSFLKGQTGELFF. The DNA for the CDR3 is TGTGCCAGCAGTTTTCTAAAGGGGCAAACCGGGGAGCTGTTTTTT.

V and J are TRBV6-1 and TRBJ1-1, with a tentative D call TRBD1 (5 bases). The germline V and J ends were trimmed by 0 bases and 7 bases, with 9 bases remaining between them. CDR3 length: 13 residues. CDR1 is MNHNS and CDR2 is SASEGT in the germline V gene. CDR3 region: CASSEAGRGEAFF. Written as DNA, the CDR3 is TGTGCCAGCAGTGAAGCGGGGCGAGGTGAAGCTTTCTTT.

V usage is TRBV6-2 or TRBV6-3 and J usage is TRBJ2-1; 13 bases fit TRBD2. The CDR3 is 17 amino acids. Germline lookup yields CDR1 MNHEY and CDR2 SVGEGT. V dropped 0 bases and J dropped 4; count of bases not matched to a gene: 3. The DNA for the CDR3 is TGTGCCAGCAGTTACTCCGGACTAGCGGGAGTTTACAATGAGCAGTTCTTC. Encoded protein: CASSYSGLAGVYNEQFF.

This sequence joins TRBV5-4 and TRBJ1-6; D is perhaps TRBD1 (5 bases). The germline gives CDR1 SGHNT, CDR2 YYREEE (reference sequence). Deletions cut 4 bases from V and 9 bases from J, with 17 bases between. The CDR3 spans 15 residues. CDR3 sequence: CASSPSGTDGSPLHF. The CDR3 DNA reads TGTGCCAGCAGCCCCTCCGGGACTGACGGTTCACCCCTCCACTTT. The full variable domain, completed using reference TRBV5-4 and TRBJ1-6, is ETGVTQSPTHLIKTRGQQVTLRCSSQSGHNTVSWYQQALGQGPQFIFQYYREEENGRGNFPPRFSGLQFPNYSSELNVNALELDDSALYLCASSPSGTDGSPLHFGNGTRLTVT.

This chain connects TRBV7-9 to TRBJ1-1; 10 nucleotides line up with TRBD1. The CDR3 consists of 16 residues. V trimming: 4 bases; J trimming: 4 bases; junction bases outside the gene matches: 9. Germline CDR1 is SEHNR and CDR2 is FQNEAQ (reference sequence). CDR3 protein: CASSSSGTGVGTEAFF. The CDR3 DNA reads as TGTGCCAGCAGCTCCTCCGGGACAGGGGTTGGCACTGAAGCTTTCTTT.

The chain carries TRBV3-1 (or the pseudogene TRBV3-2) and TRBJ2-5; D ambiguous. Germline CDR1 reads LGHDT; CDR2 reads YNNKEL (reference sequence). There are 11 residues in the CDR3. V lost 6 bases and J lost 5, with 7 bases in between. The CDR3 coding sequence is TGTGCCAGCAGTTCCGCGGAGACCCAGTACTTC. Residues: CASSSAETQYF.

The chain joins TRBV6-5 to TRBJ1-4, with a weak D call TRBD1 (6 bases). Germline CDR1 is MNHEY and CDR2 is SVGAGI. The CDR3 has 14 amino acids. V was cut by 9 bases and J by 4 bases, with 15 bases left in between. In DNA, the CDR3 is TGTGCCAGTGAGGGGGGACGACATAATGAAAAACTGTTTTTT. It translates to CASEGGRHNEKLFF.

A single count supports this clone. This chain joins TRBV11-2 and TRBJ1-1; D possibly corresponds to TRBD1 (6 bases). This CDR3 has 13 residues. Germline V gene sequence: CDR1 SGHAT, CDR2 FQNNGV. The ends were cut back, 4 bases at V and 11 bases at J, with 17 bases in the middle. The CDR3 sequence is CASSWGPAQRAFF. The DNA for the CDR3 is TGTGCCAGCAGCTGGGGGCCGGCCCAGCGGGCTTTCTTT.